This TCR beta chain was identified during a study of T cells in Graves' hyperthyroidism and ophthalmopathy. Study results and limitations: Blood also carried most thyroid clonotypes expanded above 0.001.

CDR3 length equals 14 residues. V lost 6 bases and J lost 4, with 15 bases in between. Germline CDR1 SGHTA, CDR2 FQGTGA. Regions amplified from RNA transcripts were the TCR beta CDR3 regions. When the TCR CDR3 underwent first-round RT-PCR, the HTBI primer set was used. TCRdb ran MiXCR on the multiplex PCR reads and lists one entry per CDR3 protein. The table lists 370,000 or so distinct CDR3 sequences, 25% of them singletons. This clonotype showed up just once. Its antigen is unidentified. The sequencing sample was made of blood. This receptor was taken from a man between 50 and 59 years old with Graves' hyperthyroidism. The chain combines TRBV7-3 with TRBJ1-1; tentative D call: TRBD1 (5 bases). CDR3 in DNA: TGTGCCAGCAGTTCCTCAGGGAAGATCACTGAAGCTTTCTTT. Translation: CASSSSGKITEAFF.